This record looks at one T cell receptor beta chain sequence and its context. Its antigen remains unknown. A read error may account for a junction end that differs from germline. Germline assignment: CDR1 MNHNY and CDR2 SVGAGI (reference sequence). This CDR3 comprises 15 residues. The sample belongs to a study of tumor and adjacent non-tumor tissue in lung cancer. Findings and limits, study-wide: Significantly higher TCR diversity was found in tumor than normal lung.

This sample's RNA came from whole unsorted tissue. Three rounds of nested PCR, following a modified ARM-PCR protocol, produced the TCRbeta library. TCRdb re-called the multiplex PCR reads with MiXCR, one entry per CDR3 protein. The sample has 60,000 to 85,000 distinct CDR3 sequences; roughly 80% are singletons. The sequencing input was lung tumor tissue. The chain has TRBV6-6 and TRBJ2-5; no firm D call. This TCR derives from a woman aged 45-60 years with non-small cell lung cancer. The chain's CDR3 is CAGSPPDPVGETQYF. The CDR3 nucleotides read TGTGCCGGCAGTCCCCCGGATCCAGTTGGGGAGACCCAGTACTTC.